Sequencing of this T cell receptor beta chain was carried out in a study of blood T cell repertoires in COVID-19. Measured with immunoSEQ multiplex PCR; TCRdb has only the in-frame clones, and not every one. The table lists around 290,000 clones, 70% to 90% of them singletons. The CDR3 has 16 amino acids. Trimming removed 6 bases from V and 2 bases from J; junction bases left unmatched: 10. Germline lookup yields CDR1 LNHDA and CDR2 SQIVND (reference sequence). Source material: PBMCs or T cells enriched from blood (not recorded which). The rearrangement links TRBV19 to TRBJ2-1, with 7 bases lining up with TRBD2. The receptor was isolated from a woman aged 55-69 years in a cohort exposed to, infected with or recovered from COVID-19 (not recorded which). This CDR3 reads CASSVKTSLTYNEQFF. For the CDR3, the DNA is TGTGCCAGTAGCGTAAAGACTAGCCTAACCTACAATGAGCAGTTCTTC.